These 17 T cell receptor beta chains were all obtained from the same sample, sequenced in a study of cytomegalovirus exposure and HLA in healthy donors. Generated by immunoSEQ multiplex PCR, the TCRdb table keeps only in-frame clones and is missing some. The top ten clones hold 2% of a sample with some 120,000 clones, 89% of them seen once. Sequenced: PBMCs. The source is a woman aged 18-29 years in good health and CMV-seronegative.

This rearrangement joins TRBV2 to TRBJ2-3; possibly TRBD2 for D (5 bases). CDR3 size: 15 residues. V was trimmed by 7 bases and J by 2 bases, leaving 16 bases between them. Germline V gives CDR1 SNHLY, CDR2 FYNNEI. CDR3 loop: CASKEVARHTDTQYF. In nucleotides, the CDR3 is TGTGCCAGCAAGGAAGTAGCGCGACACACAGATACGCAGTATTTT.

V usage is TRBV7-6 and J usage is TRBJ2-7; 8 bases fit TRBD2. CDR3 length: 14 amino acids. Trimming cost V 5 bases and J 3 bases; bases outside gene matches: 6. Looked up from germline, CDR1 is SGHVS and CDR2 is FNYEAQ. CDR3 sequence (DNA): TGTGCCAGCAGCATACCGGGAGGGCTCTACGAGCAGTACTTC. Translated: CASSIPGGLYEQYF. Together with reference TRBV7-6 and TRBJ2-7, the CDR3 gives the full variable domain: GAGVSQSPRYKVTKRGQDVALRCDPISGHVSLYWYRQALGQGPEFLTYFNYEAQQDKSGLPNDRFSAERPEGSISTLTIQRTEQRDSAMYRCASSIPGGLYEQYFGPGTRLTVT.

The chain couples TRBV4-2 to TRBJ2-1, with TRBD2 matching 13 bases. V dropped 0 bases and J dropped 0; count of bases not matched to a gene: 2. The CDR3 sequence is 18 residues long. The germline V gene has CDR1 LGHNA and CDR2 YNFKEQ. This CDR3 is CASSQDRLAGGSYNEQFF. The CDR3, as DNA: TGTGCCAGCAGCCAAGATCGACTAGCGGGGGGCTCCTACAATGAGCAGTTCTTC.

The genes are TRBV9 and TRBJ2-7, with a possible D match to TRBD2 (6 bases). Germline values: CDR1 SGDLS, CDR2 YYNGEE. The CDR3 covers 15 residues. Trimming removed 0 bases from V and 3 bases from J, with 13 bases in between. CDR3 nucleotides: TGTGCCAGCAGCGTAGAGCCTAGCGCGCACTACGAGCAGTACTTC. It yields the protein CASSVEPSAHYEQYF.

This chain uses TRBV7-6 with TRBJ2-1; D possibly corresponds to TRBD2 (5 bases). This CDR3 has 13 amino acids. The V end was cut by 0 bases, the J end by 7 bases, with 7 bases between. Germline lookup yields CDR1 SGHVS and CDR2 FNYEAQ. CDR3 sequence: CASSLAPGNEQFF. For the CDR3, the DNA is TGTGCCAGCAGCTTAGCTCCGGGGAATGAGCAGTTCTTC. Full variable domain (outside the CDR3, taken from reference TRBV7-6 and TRBJ2-1): GAGVSQSPRYKVTKRGQDVALRCDPISGHVSLYWYRQALGQGPEFLTYFNYEAQQDKSGLPNDRFSAERPEGSISTLTIQRTEQRDSAMYRCASSLAPGNEQFFGPGTRLTVL.

The chain joins TRBV11-3 to TRBJ2-1; no clear D gene. Trimming took 5 bases from V and 5 from J, leaving 4 bases between them. The CDR3 is made up of 11 amino acids. From germline, CDR1 is SGHNT and CDR2 YENEEA. CDR3 sequence: CASSTDNEQFF. The CDR3 DNA sequence: TGTGCCAGCAGCACGGACAATGAGCAGTTCTTC.

J is TRBJ1-1 and V is TRBV11-3; D not resolved. The V gene's germline CDR1 is SGHNT and CDR2 YENEEA. The CDR3 has 14 residues. V lost 3 bases and J lost 7, with 15 bases in between. CDR3 DNA: TGTGCCAGCAGCTTCGGACGGAGGCTTGGTGAAGCTTTCTTT. Encoded protein: CASSFGRRLGEAFF.

In this sample, this clone turned up once. The chain links TRBV6-6 to TRBJ2-3; possible D gene TRBD2, 5 bases. Germline V gives CDR1 MNHNY, CDR2 SVGAGI (reference sequence). The CDR3 consists of 13 residues. V shed 1 base and J shed 4 bases, with 6 bases lying between them. As DNA, the CDR3 is TGTGCCAGCAGTTACTTGGGAGCAGATACGCAGTATTTT. It translates to CASSYLGADTQYF.

This clone showed up just once. In DNA, the CDR3 is TGTGCCAGCAGCCAGGGGTCCCCCTACGAGCAGTACTTC. Translating gives CASSQGSPYEQYF. The rearrangement uses TRBV6-5 and TRBJ2-7; TRBD1 might be the D (6 bases). Germline V CDR1 and CDR2: MNHEY, SVGAGI. The CDR3 sequence is 13 residues long. V was trimmed by 6 bases and J by 2 bases, leaving 11 bases between them.

The chain combines TRBV2 with TRBJ2-3, with D possibly being TRBD2 (6 bases). This CDR3 spans 16 amino acids. Trimming cost V 4 bases and J 2 bases, with 16 bases left between them. Germline CDR1 SNHLY, CDR2 FYNNEI. The CDR3 spells CASSGDTRTNTDTQYF. DNA of the CDR3: TGTGCCAGCAGTGGTGATACGCGGACTAACACAGATACGCAGTATTTT.

This sequence joins TRBV5-6 and TRBJ2-5; TRBD1 matches 11 bases. The ends lost 4 bases at V and 4 bases at J; junction bases unmatched: 3. Germline V gene sequence: CDR1 SGHDT, CDR2 YYEEEE. The CDR3 has 14 amino acids. The CDR3 DNA is TGTGCCAGCAGCCGGACAGGGGGCCCAGAGACCCAGTACTTC. Protein sequence: CASSRTGGPETQYF.

V is TRBV7-2 and J is TRBJ2-7; 12 bases match TRBD2. CDR1 SGHTA and CDR2 FQGNSA come from the germline V gene. The CDR3 covers 17 residues. V lost 5 bases to trimming and J lost 4 bases; unmatched junction nucleotides: 12. The CDR3 loop is CASSPLAGGPAVYEQYF. The CDR3 DNA reads TGTGCCAGCAGCCCCCTAGCGGGAGGGCCAGCGGTGTACGAGCAGTACTTC.

The V gene is TRBV6-1, the J gene TRBJ1-4; TRBD1 matches 7 bases. Germline CDR1 and CDR2: MNHNS and SASEGT. J lost 7 bases, V lost 3 bases, and 8 bases had no gene match. The CDR3 runs to 15 residues. The CDR3 here is CASSELTGLVEKLFF. The CDR3 nucleotides are TGTGCCAGCAGTGAGCTGACAGGGTTGGTTGAAAAACTGTTTTTT.

The chain recombines TRBV6-1 with TRBJ1-5; the match to TRBD1 covers 8 bases. With 4 bases clipped from V and 6 bases from J, the junction kept 14 bases outside the gene matches. From germline, CDR1 is MNHNS and CDR2 SASEGT. The CDR3 has 17 amino acids. The CDR3 sequence: CASSGRQGARVGQPQHF. The CDR3 nucleotides are TGTGCCAGCAGTGGTCGTCAGGGGGCGCGAGTTGGTCAGCCCCAGCATTTT.

V usage is TRBV13 and J usage is TRBJ1-4; 7 positions match TRBD1. V lost 0 bases and J lost 5; bases outside the gene matches: 3. This CDR3 has 15 amino acids. CDR1 and CDR2 from the germline V gene are PRHDT and FYEKMQ (reference sequence). This chain's CDR3 is CASSLGQGENEKLFF. CDR3 in DNA: TGTGCCAGCAGCTTAGGGCAGGGGGAAAATGAAAAACTGTTTTTT.

The chain joins TRBV19 to TRBJ2-2; tentatively, D is TRBD2 (7 bases). Trimming left V 6 bases short and J 3 bases short, with 14 bases between. Germline values: CDR1 LNHDA, CDR2 SQIVND (reference sequence). CDR3 length: 15 amino acids. CDR3 DNA sequence: TGTGCCAGTAGGGGAGGGAGGGGGTACACCGGGGAGCTGTTTTTT. Translating it yields CASRGGRGYTGELFF.

The rearrangement links TRBV28 to TRBJ2-2; tentatively, D is TRBD2 (6 bases). Trimming removed 7 bases from V and 0 bases from J, with 18 bases in between. Germline loops: CDR1 MDHEN, CDR2 SYDVKM. The CDR3 has 17 amino acids. CDR3 residues: CASTPPEGRSNTGELFF. CDR3 DNA sequence: TGTGCCAGCACCCCCCCGGAGGGTAGATCGAACACCGGGGAGCTGTTTTTT.